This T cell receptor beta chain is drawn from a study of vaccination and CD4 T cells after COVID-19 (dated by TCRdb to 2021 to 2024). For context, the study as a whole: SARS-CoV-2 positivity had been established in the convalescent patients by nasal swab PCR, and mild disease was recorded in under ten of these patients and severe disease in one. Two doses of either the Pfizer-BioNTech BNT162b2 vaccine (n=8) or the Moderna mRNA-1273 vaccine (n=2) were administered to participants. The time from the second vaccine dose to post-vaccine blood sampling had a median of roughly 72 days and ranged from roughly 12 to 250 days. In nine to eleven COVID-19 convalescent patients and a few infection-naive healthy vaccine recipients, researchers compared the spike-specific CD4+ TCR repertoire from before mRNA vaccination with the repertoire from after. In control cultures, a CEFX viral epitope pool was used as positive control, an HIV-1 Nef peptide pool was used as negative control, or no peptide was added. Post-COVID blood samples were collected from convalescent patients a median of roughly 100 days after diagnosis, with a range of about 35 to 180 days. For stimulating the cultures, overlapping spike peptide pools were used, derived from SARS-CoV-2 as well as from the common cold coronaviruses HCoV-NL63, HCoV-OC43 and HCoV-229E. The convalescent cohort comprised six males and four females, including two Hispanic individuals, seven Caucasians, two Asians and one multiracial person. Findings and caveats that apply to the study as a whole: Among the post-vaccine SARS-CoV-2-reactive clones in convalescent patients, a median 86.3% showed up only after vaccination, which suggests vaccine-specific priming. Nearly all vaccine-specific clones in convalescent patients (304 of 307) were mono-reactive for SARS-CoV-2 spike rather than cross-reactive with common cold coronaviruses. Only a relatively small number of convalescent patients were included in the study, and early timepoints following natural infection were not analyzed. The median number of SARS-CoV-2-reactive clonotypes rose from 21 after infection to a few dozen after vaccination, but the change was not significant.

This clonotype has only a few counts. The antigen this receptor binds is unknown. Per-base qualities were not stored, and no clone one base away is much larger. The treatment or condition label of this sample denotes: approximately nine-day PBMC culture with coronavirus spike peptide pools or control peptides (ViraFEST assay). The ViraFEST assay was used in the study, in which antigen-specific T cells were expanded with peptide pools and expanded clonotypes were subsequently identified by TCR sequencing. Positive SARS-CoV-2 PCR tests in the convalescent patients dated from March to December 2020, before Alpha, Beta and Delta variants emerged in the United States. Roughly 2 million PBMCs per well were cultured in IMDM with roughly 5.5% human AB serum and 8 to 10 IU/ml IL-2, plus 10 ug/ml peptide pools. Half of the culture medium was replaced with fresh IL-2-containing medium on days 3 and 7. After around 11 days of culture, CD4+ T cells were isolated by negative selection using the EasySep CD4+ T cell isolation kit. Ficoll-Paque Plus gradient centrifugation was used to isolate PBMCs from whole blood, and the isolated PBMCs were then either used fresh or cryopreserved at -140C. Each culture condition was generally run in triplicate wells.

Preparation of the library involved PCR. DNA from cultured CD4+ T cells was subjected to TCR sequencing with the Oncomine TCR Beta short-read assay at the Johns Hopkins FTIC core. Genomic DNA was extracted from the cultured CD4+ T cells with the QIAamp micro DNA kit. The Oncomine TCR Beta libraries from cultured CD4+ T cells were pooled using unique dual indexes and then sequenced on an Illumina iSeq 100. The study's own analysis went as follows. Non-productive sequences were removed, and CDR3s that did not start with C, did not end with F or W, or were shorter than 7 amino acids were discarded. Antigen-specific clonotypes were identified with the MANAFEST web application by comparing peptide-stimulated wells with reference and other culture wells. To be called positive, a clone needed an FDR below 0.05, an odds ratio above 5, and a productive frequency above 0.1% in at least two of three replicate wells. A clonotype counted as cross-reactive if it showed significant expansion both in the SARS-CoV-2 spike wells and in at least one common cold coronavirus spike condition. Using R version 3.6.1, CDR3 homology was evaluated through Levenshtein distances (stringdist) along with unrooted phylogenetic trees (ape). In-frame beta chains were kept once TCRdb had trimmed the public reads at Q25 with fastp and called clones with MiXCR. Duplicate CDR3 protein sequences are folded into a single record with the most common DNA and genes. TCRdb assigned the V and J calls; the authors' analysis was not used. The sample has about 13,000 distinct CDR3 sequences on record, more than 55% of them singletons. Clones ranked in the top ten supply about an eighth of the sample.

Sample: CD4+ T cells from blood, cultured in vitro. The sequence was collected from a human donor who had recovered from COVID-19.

In nucleotide form, the sequence is TGTGCCAGCAGCTGGACTTATGGCTACACCTTC. The resulting protein is CASSWTYGYTF. The chain was built from TRBV5-6 and TRBJ1-2; the D gene cannot be named for sure. CDR1 SGHDT and CDR2 YYEEEE were looked up in the germline V gene. Spanning cysteine to phenylalanine, the CDR3 consists of 11 amino acids. Only the CDR3 portion is preserved as DNA: 33 bases, with reading frame beginning at the first base. V is pared back by 3 bases and J by 5 bases, with 5 bases lying between the germline termini.